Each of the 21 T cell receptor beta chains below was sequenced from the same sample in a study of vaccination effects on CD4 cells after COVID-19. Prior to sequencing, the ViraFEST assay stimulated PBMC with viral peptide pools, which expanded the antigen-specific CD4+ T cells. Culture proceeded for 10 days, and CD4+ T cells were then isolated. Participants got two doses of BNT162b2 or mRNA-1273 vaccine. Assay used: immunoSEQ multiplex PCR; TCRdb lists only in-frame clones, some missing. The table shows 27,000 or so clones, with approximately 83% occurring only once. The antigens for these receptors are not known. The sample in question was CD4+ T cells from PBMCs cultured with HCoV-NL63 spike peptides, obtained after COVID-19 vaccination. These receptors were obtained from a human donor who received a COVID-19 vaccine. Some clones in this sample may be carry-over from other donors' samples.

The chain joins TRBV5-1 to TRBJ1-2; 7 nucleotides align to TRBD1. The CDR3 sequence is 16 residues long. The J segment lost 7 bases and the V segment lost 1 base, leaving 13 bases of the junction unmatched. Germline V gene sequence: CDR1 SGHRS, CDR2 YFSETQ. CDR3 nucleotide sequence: TGCGCCAGCAGCTTGACTGGACAGGCCTGGGGAGGTGGCTACACCTTC. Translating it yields CASSLTGQAWGGGYTF.

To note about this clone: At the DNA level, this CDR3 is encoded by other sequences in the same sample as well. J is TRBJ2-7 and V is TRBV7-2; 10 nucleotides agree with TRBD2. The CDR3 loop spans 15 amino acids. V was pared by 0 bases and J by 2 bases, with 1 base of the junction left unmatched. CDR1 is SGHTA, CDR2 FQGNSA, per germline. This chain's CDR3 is CASSLAAGGPYEQYV. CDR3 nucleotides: TGTGCCAGCAGCTTAGCAGCGGGGGGGCCCTACGAGCAGTACGTC.

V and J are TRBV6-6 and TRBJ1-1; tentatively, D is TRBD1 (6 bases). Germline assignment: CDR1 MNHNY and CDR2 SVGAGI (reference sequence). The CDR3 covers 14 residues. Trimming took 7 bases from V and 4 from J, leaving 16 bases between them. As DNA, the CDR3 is TGTGCCAGCACTCTCGGGGGGGCCAGCACTGAAGCTTTCTTT. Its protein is CASTLGGASTEAFF.

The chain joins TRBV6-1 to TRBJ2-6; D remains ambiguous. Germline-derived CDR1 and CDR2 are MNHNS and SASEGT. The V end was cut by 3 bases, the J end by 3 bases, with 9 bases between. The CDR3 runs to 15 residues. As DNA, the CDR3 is TGTGCCAGCAGTGATCGGAGTTTTGGGGCCAACGTCCTGACTTTC. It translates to CASSDRSFGANVLTF.

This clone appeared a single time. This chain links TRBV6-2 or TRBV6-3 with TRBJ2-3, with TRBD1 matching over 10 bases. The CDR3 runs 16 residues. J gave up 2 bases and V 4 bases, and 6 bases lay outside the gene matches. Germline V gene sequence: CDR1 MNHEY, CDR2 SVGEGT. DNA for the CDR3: TGTGCCAGCAGTTCCGGGACAGGGGCCCTCACAGATACGCAGTATTTT. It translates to CASSSGTGALTDTQYF.

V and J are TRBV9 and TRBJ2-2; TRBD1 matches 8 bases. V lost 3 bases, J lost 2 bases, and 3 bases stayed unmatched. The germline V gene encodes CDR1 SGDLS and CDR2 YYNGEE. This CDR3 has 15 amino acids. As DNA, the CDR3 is TGTGCCAGCAGCGCTACAGGGGGAAACACCGGGGAGCTGTTTTTT. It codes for CASSATGGNTGELFF.

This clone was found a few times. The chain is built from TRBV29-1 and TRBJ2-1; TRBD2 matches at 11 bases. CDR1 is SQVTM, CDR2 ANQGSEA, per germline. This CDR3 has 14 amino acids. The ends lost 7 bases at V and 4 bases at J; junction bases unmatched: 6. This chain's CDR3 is CSASGTSGYNEQFF. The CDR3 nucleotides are TGCAGCGCCTCCGGGACTAGCGGATACAATGAGCAGTTCTTC.

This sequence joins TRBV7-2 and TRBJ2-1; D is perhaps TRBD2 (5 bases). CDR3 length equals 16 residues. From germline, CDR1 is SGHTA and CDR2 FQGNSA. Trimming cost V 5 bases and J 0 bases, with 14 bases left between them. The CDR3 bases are TGTGCCAGCAGCCCTGTGAGGGTTAGCTCCTACAATGAGCAGTTCTTC. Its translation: CASSPVRVSSYNEQFF.

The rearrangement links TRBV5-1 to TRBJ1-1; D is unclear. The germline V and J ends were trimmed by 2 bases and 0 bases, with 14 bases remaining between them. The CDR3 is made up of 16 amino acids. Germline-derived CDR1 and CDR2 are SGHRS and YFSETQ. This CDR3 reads CASSFASGTMNTEAFF. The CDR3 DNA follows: TGCGCCAGCAGCTTTGCGTCGGGAACCATGAACACTGAAGCTTTCTTT.

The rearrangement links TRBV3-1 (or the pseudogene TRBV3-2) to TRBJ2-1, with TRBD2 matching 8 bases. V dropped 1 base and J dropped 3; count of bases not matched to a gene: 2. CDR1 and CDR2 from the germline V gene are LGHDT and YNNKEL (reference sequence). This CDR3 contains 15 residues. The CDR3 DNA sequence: TGTGCCAGCAGCCAAGCGGGGGGGCTCTACAATGAGCAGTTCTTC. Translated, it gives CASSQAGGLYNEQFF.

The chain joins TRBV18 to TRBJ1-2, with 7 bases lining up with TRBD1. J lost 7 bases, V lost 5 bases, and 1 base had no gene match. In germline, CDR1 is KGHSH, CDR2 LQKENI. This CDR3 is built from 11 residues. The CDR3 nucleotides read TGTGCCAGCTCAGACAGGGTTGGCTACACCTTC. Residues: CASSDRVGYTF.

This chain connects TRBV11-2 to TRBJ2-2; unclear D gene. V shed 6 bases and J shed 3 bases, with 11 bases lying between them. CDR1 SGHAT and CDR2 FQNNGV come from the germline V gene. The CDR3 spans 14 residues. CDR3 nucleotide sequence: TGTGCCAGCAGGGTGAATGTTCACACCGGGGAGCTGTTTTTT. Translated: CASRVNVHTGELFF.

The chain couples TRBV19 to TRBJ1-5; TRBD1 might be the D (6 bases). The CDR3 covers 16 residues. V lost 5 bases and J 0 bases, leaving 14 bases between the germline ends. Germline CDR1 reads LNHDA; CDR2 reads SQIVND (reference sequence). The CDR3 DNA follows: TGTGCCAGTAGTTCCAGCGGGACACTTAGCAATCAGCCCCAGCATTTT. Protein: CASSSSGTLSNQPQHF. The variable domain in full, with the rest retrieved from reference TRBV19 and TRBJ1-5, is DGGITQSPKYLFRKEGQNVTLSCEQNLNHDAMYWYRQDPGQGLRLIYYSQIVNDFQKGDIAEGYSVSREKKESFPLTVTSAQKNPTAFYLCASSSSGTLSNQPQHFGDGTRLSIL.

In DNA, the CDR3 is TGCAGCGTCGCTACTAGCGGGGGGGCCGAAGATACGCAGTATTTT. Protein sequence: CSVATSGGAEDTQYF. V gene TRBV29-1 combines with J gene TRBJ2-3, with 13 bases fitting TRBD2. CDR3 length equals 15 residues. The V and J ends lost 6 bases and 5 bases, in that order; junction bases with no gene match: 8. Germline V CDR1 and CDR2: SQVTM, ANQGSEA.

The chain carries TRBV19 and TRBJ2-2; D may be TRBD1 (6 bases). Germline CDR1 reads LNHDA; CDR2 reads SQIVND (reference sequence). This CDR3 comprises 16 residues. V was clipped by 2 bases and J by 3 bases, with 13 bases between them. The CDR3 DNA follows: TGTGCCAGTAGTATACGCGACAGGAAGTACACCGGGGAGCTGTTTTTT. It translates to CASSIRDRKYTGELFF.

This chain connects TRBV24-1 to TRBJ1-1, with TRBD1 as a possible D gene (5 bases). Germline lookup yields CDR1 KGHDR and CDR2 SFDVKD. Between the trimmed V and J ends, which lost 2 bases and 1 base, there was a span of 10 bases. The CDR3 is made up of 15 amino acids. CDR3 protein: CATSDSGTGNTEAFF. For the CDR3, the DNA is TGTGCCACCAGTGATTCAGGGACTGGGAACACTGAAGCTTTCTTT.

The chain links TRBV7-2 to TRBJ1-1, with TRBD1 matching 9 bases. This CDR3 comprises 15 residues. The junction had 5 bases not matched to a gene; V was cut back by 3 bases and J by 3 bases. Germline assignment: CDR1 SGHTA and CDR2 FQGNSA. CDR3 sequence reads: CASSFGGTGHTEAFF. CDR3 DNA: TGTGCCAGCAGCTTTGGTGGGACAGGGCACACTGAAGCTTTCTTT.

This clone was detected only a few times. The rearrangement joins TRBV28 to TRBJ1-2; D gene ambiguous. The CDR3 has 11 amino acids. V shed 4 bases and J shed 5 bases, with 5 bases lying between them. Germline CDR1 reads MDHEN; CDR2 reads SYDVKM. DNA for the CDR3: TGTGCCAGCAGTTGGGATTATGGCTACACCTTC. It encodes CASSWDYGYTF.

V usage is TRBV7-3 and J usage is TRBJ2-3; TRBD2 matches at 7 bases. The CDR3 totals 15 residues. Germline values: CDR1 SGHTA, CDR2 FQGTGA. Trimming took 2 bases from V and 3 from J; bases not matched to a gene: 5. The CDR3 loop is CASSLWGEGTDTQYF. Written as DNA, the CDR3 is TGTGCCAGCAGCTTATGGGGGGAGGGTACAGATACGCAGTATTTT.

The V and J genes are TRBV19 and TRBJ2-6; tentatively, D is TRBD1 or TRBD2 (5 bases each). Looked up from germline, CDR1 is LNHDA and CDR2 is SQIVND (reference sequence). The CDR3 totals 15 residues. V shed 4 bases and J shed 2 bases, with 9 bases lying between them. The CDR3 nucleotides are TGTGCCAGTAGTAAGGGGACGGCTGGGGCCAACGTCCTGACTTTC. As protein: CASSKGTAGANVLTF.

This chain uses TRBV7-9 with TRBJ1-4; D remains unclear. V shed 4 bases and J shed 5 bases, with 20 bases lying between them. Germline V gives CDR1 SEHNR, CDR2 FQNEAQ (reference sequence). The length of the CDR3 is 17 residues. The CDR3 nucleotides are TGTGCCAGCAGCTCCCCCAACTTAGGGTCGGGCAATGAAAAACTGTTTTTT. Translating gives CASSSPNLGSGNEKLFF.